Below are 3 T cell receptor beta chains sequenced from a single sample in a study of CD8+CD57+ T cells in acquired aplastic anemia. For CDR3 and TCR beta VDJ profiling, genomic DNA was the template used. MiXCR, applied by TCRdb to the reads, yields one record per CDR3 protein. The table includes under 350,000 distinct CDR3 sequences, 45% to 65% detected once. Whoever was chosen for sequencing had shown CD8+CD57+ cell expansion by flow cytometry. The sample consisted of sorted CD4+, CD8+, or CD8+CD57+ T cells (not recorded which) from PBMCs. The receptors were gathered from a human donor with aplastic anemia.

This chain links TRBV20-1 with TRBJ2-1; D uncertain. Germline CDR1 DFQATT, CDR2 SNEGSKA (reference sequence). Trimming removed 0 bases at V and 5 bases at J, with 8 bases between. The CDR3 has 13 amino acids. The DNA of the CDR3 is TGCAGTGCTAGAGATGAGGCGGACAATGAGCAGTTCTTC. Translated: CSARDEADNEQFF.

Concerning this clonotype: It is likely a read error, because the conserved phenylalanine at the end of the CDR3 is missing. The limits of the CDR3 on the DNA are not certain, so only TCRdb's listed CDR3 is given. The rearrangement joins TRBV5-1 to TRBJ1-4; TRBD1, as called in the table, went unchecked against the DNA. The CDR3 is 10 residues long, ends included. Germline CDR1 SGHRS, CDR2 YFSETQ. CDR3 in amino acids: CASSEDRDFG.

This clonotype was observed a handful of times. The chain is built from TRBV9 and TRBJ2-1; D ambiguous. The CDR3 loop spans 13 amino acids. CDR1 and CDR2 from the germline V gene are SGDLS and YYNGEE. Trimming left V 0 bases short and J 6 bases short, with 7 bases between. The CDR3 protein is CASSVAGINEQFF. The CDR3, as DNA: TGTGCCAGCAGCGTAGCTGGGATCAATGAGCAGTTCTTC. The full variable domain, with the rest looked up from reference TRBV9 and TRBJ2-1, is DSGVTQTPKHLITATGQRVTLRCSPRSGDLSVYWYQQSLDQGLQFLIQYYNGEERAKGNILERFSAQQFPDLHSELNLSSLELGDSALYFCASSVAGINEQFFGPGTRLTVL.